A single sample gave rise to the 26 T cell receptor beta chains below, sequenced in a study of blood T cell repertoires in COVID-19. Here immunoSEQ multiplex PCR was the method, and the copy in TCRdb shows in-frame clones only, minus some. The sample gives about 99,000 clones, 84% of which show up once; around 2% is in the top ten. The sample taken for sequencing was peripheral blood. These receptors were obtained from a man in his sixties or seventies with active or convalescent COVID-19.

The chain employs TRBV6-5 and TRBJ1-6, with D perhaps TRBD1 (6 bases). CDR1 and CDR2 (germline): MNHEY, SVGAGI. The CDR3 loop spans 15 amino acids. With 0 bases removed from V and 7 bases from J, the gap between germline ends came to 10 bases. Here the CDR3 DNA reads TGTGCCAGCAGTTACTCCAGGGGCGTGAATTCACCCCTCCACTTT. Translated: CASSYSRGVNSPLHF.

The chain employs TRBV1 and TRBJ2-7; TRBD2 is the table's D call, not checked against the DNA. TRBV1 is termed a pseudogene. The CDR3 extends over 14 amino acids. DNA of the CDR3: TGCACCAGCAGCCAGGGGGGACTTCCCCACGAGCAGTACTTC. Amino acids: CTSSQGGLPHEQYF.

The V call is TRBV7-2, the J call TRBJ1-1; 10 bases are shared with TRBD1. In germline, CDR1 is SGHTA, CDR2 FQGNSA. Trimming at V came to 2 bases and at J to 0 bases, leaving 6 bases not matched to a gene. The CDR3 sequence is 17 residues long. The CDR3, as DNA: TGTGCCAGCAGCTTAACGGGACAGGGGACTGTGAACACTGAAGCTTTCTTT. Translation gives CASSLTGQGTVNTEAFF.

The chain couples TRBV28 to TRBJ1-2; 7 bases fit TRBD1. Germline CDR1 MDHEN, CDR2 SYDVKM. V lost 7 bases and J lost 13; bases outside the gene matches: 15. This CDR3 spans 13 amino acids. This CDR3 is CASNVPGRQGSTF. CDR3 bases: TGTGCCAGCAATGTCCCGGGACGACAGGGTTCCACCTTC.

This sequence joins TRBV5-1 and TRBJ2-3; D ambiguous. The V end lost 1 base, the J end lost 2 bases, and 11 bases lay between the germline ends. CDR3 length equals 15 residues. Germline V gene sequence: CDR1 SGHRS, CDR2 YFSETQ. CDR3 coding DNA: TGCGCCAGCAGCTTGCTATTACCAACCACAGATACGCAGTATTTT. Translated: CASSLLLPTTDTQYF.

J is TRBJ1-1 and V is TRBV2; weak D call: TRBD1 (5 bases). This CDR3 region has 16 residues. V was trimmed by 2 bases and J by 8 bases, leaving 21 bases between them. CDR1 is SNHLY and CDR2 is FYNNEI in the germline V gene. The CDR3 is CASSETGGRVRWEAFF. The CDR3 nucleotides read TGTGCCAGCAGTGAAACTGGCGGCAGGGTGAGGTGGGAAGCTTTCTTT.

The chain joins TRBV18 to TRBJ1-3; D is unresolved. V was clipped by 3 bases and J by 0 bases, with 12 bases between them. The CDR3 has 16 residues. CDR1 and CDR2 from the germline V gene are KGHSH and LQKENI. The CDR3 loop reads CASSPLDTSSGNTIYF. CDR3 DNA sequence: TGTGCCAGCTCACCTCTCGACACCAGCTCTGGAAACACCATATATTTT.

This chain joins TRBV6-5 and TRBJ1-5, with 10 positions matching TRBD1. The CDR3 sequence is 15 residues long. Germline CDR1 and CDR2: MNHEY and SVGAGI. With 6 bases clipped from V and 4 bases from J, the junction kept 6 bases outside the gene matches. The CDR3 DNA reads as TGTGCCAGCAGACCCGGGACAGGGGAGAATCAGCCCCAGCATTTT. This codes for CASRPGTGENQPQHF.

CDR3 residues: CASSPQANNSPLHF. The CDR3 bases are TGTGCCAGCAGTCCTCAGGCGAATAATTCACCCCTCCACTTT. The V and J genes are TRBV28 and TRBJ1-6, with no clear D. V was shortened by 5 bases and J by 5 bases, with 10 bases between the two germline ends. This CDR3 is 14 amino acids long. Germline V gives CDR1 MDHEN, CDR2 SYDVKM.

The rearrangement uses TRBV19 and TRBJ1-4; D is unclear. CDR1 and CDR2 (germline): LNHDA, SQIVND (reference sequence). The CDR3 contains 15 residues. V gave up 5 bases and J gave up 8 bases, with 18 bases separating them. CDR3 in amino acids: CASSSRTPGHEKLFF. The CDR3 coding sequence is TGTGCCAGTAGTTCGCGGACTCCCGGGCACGAAAAACTGTTTTTT.

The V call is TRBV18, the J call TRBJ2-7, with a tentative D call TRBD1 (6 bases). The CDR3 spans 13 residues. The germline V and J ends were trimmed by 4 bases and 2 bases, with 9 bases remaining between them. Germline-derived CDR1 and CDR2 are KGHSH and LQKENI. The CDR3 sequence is CASSLGQTYEQYF. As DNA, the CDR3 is TGTGCCAGCTCACTCGGACAGACCTACGAGCAGTACTTC.

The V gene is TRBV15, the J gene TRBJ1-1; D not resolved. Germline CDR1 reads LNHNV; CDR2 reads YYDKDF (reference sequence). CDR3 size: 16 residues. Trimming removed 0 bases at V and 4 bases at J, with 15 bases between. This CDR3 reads CATSRDLVGSSTEAFF. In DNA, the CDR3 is TGTGCCACCAGCAGAGATCTAGTCGGGTCTAGCACTGAAGCTTTCTTT.

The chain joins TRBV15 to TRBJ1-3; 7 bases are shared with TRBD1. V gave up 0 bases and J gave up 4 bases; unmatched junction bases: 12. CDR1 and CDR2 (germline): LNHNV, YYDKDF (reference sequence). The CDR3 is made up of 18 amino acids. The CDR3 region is CATSRDPTVGTVGNTIYF. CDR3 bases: TGTGCCACCAGCAGAGATCCAACCGTGGGGACAGTAGGAAACACCATATATTTT.

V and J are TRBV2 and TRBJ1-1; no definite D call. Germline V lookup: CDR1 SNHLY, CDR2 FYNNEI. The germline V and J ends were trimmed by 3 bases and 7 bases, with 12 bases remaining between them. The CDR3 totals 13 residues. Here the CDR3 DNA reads TGTGCCAGCAGTGAGGCGGCTTCCGGTGAAGCTTTCTTT. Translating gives CASSEAASGEAFF.

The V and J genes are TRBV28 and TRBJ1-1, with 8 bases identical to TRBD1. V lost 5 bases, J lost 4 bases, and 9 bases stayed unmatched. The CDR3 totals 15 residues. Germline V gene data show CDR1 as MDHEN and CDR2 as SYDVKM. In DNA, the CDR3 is TGTGCCAGCAGTACCCCAGGGGGCGCGGGCACTGAAGCTTTCTTT. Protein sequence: CASSTPGGAGTEAFF.

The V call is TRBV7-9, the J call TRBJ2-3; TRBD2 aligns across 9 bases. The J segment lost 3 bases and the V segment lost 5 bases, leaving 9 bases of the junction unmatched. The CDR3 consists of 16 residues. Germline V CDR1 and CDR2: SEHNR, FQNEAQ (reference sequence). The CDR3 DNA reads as TGTGCCAGCAGCCGTGGGGAGACTAGCGGAACAGATACGCAGTATTTT. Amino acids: CASSRGETSGTDTQYF.

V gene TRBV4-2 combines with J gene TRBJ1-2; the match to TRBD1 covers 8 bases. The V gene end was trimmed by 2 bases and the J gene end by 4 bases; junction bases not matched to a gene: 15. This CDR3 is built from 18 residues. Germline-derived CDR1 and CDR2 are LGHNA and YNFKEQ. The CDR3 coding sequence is TGTGCCAGCAGCCAACCCTACCGGGGACAGGTGGCTATCTATGGCTACACCTTC. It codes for CASSQPYRGQVAIYGYTF.

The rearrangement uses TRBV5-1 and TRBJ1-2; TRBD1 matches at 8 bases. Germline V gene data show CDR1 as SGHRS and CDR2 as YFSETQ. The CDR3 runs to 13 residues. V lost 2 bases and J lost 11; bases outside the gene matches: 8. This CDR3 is CASSFGQGFRYTF. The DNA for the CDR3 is TGCGCCAGCAGCTTTGGACAGGGATTTCGATACACCTTC.

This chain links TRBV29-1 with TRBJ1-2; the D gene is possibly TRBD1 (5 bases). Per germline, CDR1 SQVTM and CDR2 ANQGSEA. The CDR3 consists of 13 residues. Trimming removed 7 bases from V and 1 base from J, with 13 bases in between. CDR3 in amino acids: CSARRGFNYGYTF. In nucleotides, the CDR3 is TGCAGCGCCCGGCGGGGGTTTAACTATGGCTACACCTTC.

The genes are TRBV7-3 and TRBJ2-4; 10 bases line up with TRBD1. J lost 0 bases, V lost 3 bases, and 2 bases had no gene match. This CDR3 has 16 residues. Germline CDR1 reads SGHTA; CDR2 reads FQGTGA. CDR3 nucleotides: TGTGCCAGCAGCTTCGGACAGGGGGGAGCCAAAAACATTCAGTACTTC. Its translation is CASSFGQGGAKNIQYF.

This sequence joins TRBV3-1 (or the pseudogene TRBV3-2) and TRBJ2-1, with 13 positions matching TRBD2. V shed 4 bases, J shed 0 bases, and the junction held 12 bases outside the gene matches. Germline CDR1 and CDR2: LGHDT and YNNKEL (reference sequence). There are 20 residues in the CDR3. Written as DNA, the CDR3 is TGTGCCAGCAGCCGACGAACGGGACTAGCGGGGATCCCCTCCTACAATGAGCAGTTCTTC. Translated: CASSRRTGLAGIPSYNEQFF.

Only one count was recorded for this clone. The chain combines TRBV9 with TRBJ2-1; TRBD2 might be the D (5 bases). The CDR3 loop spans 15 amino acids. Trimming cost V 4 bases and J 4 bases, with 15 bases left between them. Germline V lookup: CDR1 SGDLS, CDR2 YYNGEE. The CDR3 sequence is CASSPQGAVYNEQFF. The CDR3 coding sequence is TGTGCCAGCAGCCCTCAAGGAGCGGTGTACAATGAGCAGTTCTTC.

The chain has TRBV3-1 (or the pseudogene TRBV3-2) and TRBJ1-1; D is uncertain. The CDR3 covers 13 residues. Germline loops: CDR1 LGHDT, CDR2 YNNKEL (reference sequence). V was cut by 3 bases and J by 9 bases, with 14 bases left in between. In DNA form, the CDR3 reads TGTGCCAGCAGCCACTTTCCCCGGTCAAAAGCTTTCTTT. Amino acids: CASSHFPRSKAFF.

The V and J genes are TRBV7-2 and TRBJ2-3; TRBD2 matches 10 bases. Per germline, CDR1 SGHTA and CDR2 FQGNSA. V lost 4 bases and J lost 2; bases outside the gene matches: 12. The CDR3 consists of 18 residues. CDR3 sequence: CASSSPGRAGGPTDTQYF. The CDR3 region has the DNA TGTGCCAGCAGCTCCCCCGGACGAGCGGGGGGGCCCACAGATACGCAGTATTTT.

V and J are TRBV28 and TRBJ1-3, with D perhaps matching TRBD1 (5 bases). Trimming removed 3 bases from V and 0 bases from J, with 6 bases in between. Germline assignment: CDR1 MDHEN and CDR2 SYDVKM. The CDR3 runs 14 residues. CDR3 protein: CASSFQGSGNTIYF. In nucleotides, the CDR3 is TGTGCCAGCAGTTTCCAGGGCTCTGGAAACACCATATATTTT.

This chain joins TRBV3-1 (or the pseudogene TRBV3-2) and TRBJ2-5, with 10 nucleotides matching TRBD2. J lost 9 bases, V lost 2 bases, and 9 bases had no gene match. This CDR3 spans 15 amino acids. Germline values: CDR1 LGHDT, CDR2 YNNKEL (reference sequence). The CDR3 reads CASSQTSGTPLAQYF. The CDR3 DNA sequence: TGTGCCAGCAGCCAAACTAGCGGGACCCCCCTGGCCCAGTACTTC.